This TCR beta chain was sequenced during a study of blood T cell repertoires in COVID-19. Study-wide background: The origin of the acute and convalescent COVID-19 samples was the United States, Italy and Spain. The analysed material was cDNA or gDNA that came from T cells, B-cell-depleted T cells, or PBMCs.

In the original analysis: Nucleated cell counts were estimated from reference gene primer amplification. Generated by immunoSEQ multiplex PCR, the TCRdb table keeps only in-frame clones and is missing some. From that table come the V and J calls and clone size; the DNA was used to work out D and trimming. The sample has about 300,000 clones, 75% to 90% seen once. After removal of 6 bases from V and 2 bases from J, the junction contained 5 bases not matched to a gene. The length of the CDR3 is 13 residues. The germline CDR1 and CDR2 sequences are SQVTM and ANQGSEA. The specimen sequenced was peripheral blood. The receptor was derived from a woman in her thirties or forties who had recovered from COVID-19. The chain carries TRBV29-1 and TRBJ1-2, with 8 bases lining up with TRBD1. The CDR3 bases are TGCAGCGTCCAGCGGACAGGGAACTATGGCTACACCTTC. It is translated as CSVQRTGNYGYTF. Full variable domain (missing parts from reference TRBV29-1 and TRBJ1-2): SAVISQKPSRDICQRGTSLTIQCQVDSQVTMMFWYRQQPGQSLTLIATANQGSEATYESGFVIDKFPISRPNLTFSTLTVSNMSPEDSSIYLCSVQRTGNYGYTFGSGTRLTVV.